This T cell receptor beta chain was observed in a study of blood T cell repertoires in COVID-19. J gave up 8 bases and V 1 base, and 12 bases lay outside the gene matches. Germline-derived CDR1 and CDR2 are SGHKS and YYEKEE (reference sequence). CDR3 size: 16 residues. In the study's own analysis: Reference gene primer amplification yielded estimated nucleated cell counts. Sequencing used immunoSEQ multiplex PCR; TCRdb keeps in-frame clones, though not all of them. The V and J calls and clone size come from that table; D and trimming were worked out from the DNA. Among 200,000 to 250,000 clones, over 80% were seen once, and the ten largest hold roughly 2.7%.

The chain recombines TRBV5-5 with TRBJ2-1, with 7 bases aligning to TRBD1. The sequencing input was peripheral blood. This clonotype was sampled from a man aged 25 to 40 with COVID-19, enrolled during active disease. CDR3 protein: CASSLTLGGESDEQFF. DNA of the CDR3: TGTGCCAGCAGCTTGACTCTAGGGGGCGAGTCGGATGAGCAGTTCTTC.